The next 19 T cell receptor beta chains were all read from a single sample in a study of blood T cells in healthy people across ages. Through a sample-barcoded 5' primer and a J-beta primer mix, a second PCR was run for roughly 7 to 11 cycles. One entry per CDR3 protein, called by TCRdb with MiXCR from the 5' RACE reads. This table holds about 320,000 distinct CDR3 sequences, 25% to 30% found once. The sample comprised blood. The receptor source for this set is a woman in her 70s in good health.

On this clonotype itself: The junction departs from germline at one end; a sequencing error may be responsible. V usage is TRBV10-3 and J usage is TRBJ2-1, with D possibly being TRBD2 (6 bases). Germline CDR1 is ENHRY and CDR2 is SYGVKD. The CDR3 runs to 13 residues. The CDR3 reads CAYGGGSYNEQLF. The CDR3 DNA is TGTGCGTATGGGGGAGGTTCCTACAATGAGCAGCTCTTC.

This clonotype was seen a handful of times. At one end, the junction sequence differs from germline, possibly due to a read error. V gene TRBV29-1 combines with J gene TRBJ2-5, with 7 bases matching TRBD2. This CDR3 is built from 15 residues. In germline, CDR1 is SQVTM, CDR2 ANQGSEA. For the CDR3, the DNA is TGCAGCGACAACCCTAGACTAGCTCCGGGGTACGAGCAGTGCTTC. Its translation is CSDNPRLAPGYEQCF.

This clonotype was detected a few times. CDR3 region: CSVVQGLDSPLHF. The CDR3 DNA is TGCAGCGTCGTACAGGGTTTGGATTCACCCCTCCACTTT. The gene calls are TRBV29-1 and TRBJ1-6; the D gene is possibly TRBD1 (6 bases). This CDR3 has 13 amino acids. Trimming removed 6 bases from V and 8 bases from J, with 14 bases in between. CDR1 SQVTM and CDR2 ANQGSEA come from the germline V gene.

This clonotype was observed many times. The chain combines TRBV6-5 with TRBJ1-1; D remains unclear. The CDR3 contains 13 residues. Between the trimmed V and J ends, which lost 6 bases and 1 base, there was a span of 9 bases. Germline V gene sequence: CDR1 MNHEY, CDR2 SVGAGI. In nucleotides, the CDR3 is TGTGCCAGCAGCCTGACAAGGAACACTGAAGCTTTCTTT. Residues: CASSLTRNTEAFF.

This clonotype came up a few times. The V gene is TRBV12-3 or TRBV12-4, the J gene TRBJ1-2, with D uncertain. V was clipped by 3 bases and J by 4 bases, with 15 bases between them. The CDR3 has 15 residues. The CDR3 spells CASSFGLLDPYGYTF. The CDR3 DNA follows: TGTGCCAGCAGTTTCGGCCTTCTAGATCCCTATGGCTACACCTTC.

This chain links TRBV9 with TRBJ2-5, with 10 bases lining up with TRBD1. The J call may be faulty, since TRBJ2-1 better matches the DNA end. The CDR3 loop spans 16 amino acids. Germline CDR1 is SGDLS and CDR2 is YYNGEE. CDR3: CASSVGGTGAFNEQFF. Here the CDR3 DNA reads TGTGCCAGCAGCGTAGGAGGGACAGGGGCGTTCAATGAGCAGTTCTTC.

This clonotype was observed at least ten times. J is TRBJ2-3 and V is TRBV10-3; TRBD2 matches 12 bases. Per germline, CDR1 ENHRY and CDR2 SYGVKD. V dropped 3 bases and J dropped 0; count of bases not matched to a gene: 1. The CDR3 covers 16 residues. This CDR3 is CAISEGLAGSTDTQYF. As DNA, the CDR3 is TGTGCCATCAGTGAAGGACTAGCGGGGAGCACAGATACGCAGTATTTT.

Ten or more counts support this clonotype. The rearrangement links TRBV11-2 to TRBJ2-5; 13 nucleotides agree with TRBD2. CDR1 SGHAT and CDR2 FQNNGV come from the germline V gene. The CDR3 has 16 amino acids. After removal of 6 bases from V and 5 bases from J, the junction contained 9 bases not matched to a gene. DNA of the CDR3: TGTGCCAGCAGAAGAGGACTAGCGGGAGCGGGTGAGACCCAGTACTTC. Translated, it gives CASRRGLAGAGETQYF.

V and J are TRBV5-4 and TRBJ1-1; no firm D call. With 6 bases removed from V and 0 bases from J, the gap between germline ends came to 6 bases. The length of the CDR3 is 12 residues. Germline CDR1 is SGHNT and CDR2 is YYREEE (reference sequence). The CDR3: CASNNMNTEAFF. The CDR3 region has the DNA TGTGCCAGCAACAACATGAACACTGAAGCTTTCTTT.

This clonotype was seen just once. The V gene is TRBV7-9, the J gene TRBJ2-3; D not resolved. The ends were cut back, 1 base at V and 6 bases at J, with 8 bases in the middle. Germline V lookup: CDR1 SEHNR, CDR2 FQNEAQ (reference sequence). This CDR3 contains 13 residues. The CDR3 loop is CASSLVPADTQYF. The DNA of the CDR3 is TGTGCCAGCAGCTTAGTGCCCGCCGATACGCAGTATTTT.

This clonotype was picked up a small number of times. The V gene is TRBV24-1, the J gene TRBJ2-3, with 9 bases lining up with TRBD2. Losses at the gene ends were 4 bases for V and 4 bases for J; bases not matched to a gene: 8. This CDR3 spans 16 amino acids. The germline CDR1 and CDR2 sequences are KGHDR and SFDVKD. The CDR3 sequence is CATSDVAGEGADTQYF. The CDR3 nucleotides are TGTGCCACCAGTGACGTAGCGGGAGAGGGGGCAGATACGCAGTATTTT.

This chain links TRBV20-1 with TRBJ1-2, with unresolved D. This CDR3 is built from 16 residues. Trimming shortened V by 0 bases and J by 2 bases, and 16 bases separated the two germline ends. The germline V gene encodes CDR1 DFQATT and CDR2 SNEGSKA (reference sequence). This CDR3 reads CSARDIKTGENYGYTF. DNA for the CDR3: TGCAGTGCTAGAGATATAAAAACCGGGGAGAACTATGGCTACACCTTC.

V and J are TRBV15 and TRBJ2-1; 7 nucleotides line up with TRBD2. CDR3 size: 16 residues. The V segment lost 0 bases and the J segment 7 bases; nucleotides outside the gene matches: 9. Germline values: CDR1 LNHNV, CDR2 YYDKDF (reference sequence). The CDR3 sequence is CATSRDLAGVPNEQFF. DNA of the CDR3: TGTGCCACCAGCAGAGATTTGGCGGGAGTCCCTAATGAGCAGTTCTTC.

J is TRBJ2-7 and V is TRBV6-1; the match to TRBD1 covers 9 bases. V lost 6 bases to trimming and J lost 6 bases; unmatched junction nucleotides: 21. Germline assignment: CDR1 MNHNS and CDR2 SASEGT. CDR3 length equals 18 residues. CDR3: CASSNILYSGTGWGEQYF. CDR3 sequence (DNA): TGTGCCAGCAGCAATATTCTATACTCCGGGACAGGGTGGGGCGAGCAGTACTTC.

The rearrangement uses TRBV15 and TRBJ1-4, with D unclear. CDR1 and CDR2 (germline): LNHNV, YYDKDF (reference sequence). V lost 1 base to trimming and J lost 5 bases, with 5 bases between them. The CDR3 covers 13 residues. The CDR3 is CATSRGQNEKLFF. The CDR3 region has the DNA TGTGCCACCAGCAGAGGACAAAATGAAAAACTGTTTTTT.

At least ten counts were recorded for this clonotype. For the CDR3, the DNA is TGTGCCAGCAGTTTAGGAGGCGGCACAGATACGCAGTATTTT. Its protein product is CASSLGGGTDTQYF. The chain employs TRBV12-3 or TRBV12-4 and TRBJ2-3; D not resolved. V lost 1 base, J lost 1 base, and 6 bases lay in between. The CDR3 length is 14 residues.

The rearrangement links TRBV29-1 to TRBJ2-5, with TRBD2 identical over 10 bases. The J call may be wrong; the DNA end is better matched by TRBJ2-7. CDR3 length equals 13 residues. The germline V gene has CDR1 SQVTM and CDR2 ANQGSEA. The CDR3 coding sequence is TGCAGCGCCGTTATAGCGGGAGGCCACGAGCAGTACTTC. As protein: CSAVIAGGHEQYF.

V gene TRBV20-1 combines with J gene TRBJ2-3; 8 positions agree with TRBD2. With V trimmed by 6 bases and J by 4 bases, 12 bases remained unmatched. Germline V lookup: CDR1 DFQATT, CDR2 SNEGSKA (reference sequence). CDR3 length equals 15 residues. Here the CDR3 DNA reads TGCAGTGCCCGGACCGGGAGGGCCGGGGCAGATACGCAGTATTTT. It encodes CSARTGRAGADTQYF.

The V and J genes are TRBV28 and TRBJ2-7; D perhaps matches TRBD1 (6 bases). CDR1 is MDHEN and CDR2 is SYDVKM in the germline V gene. The CDR3 length is 15 residues. Deletions cut 5 bases from V and 4 bases from J, with 18 bases between. DNA for the CDR3: TGTGCCAGCAGTCAGGATGGGGGCTATGGATACGAGCAGTACTTC. Translation: CASSQDGGYGYEQYF.